These 17 T cell receptor beta chains came from one sample sequenced in a study of cytomegalovirus exposure and HLA in healthy donors. Researchers ran the PCR with 60 Vbeta and 13 Jbeta primers. Measured with immunoSEQ multiplex PCR; TCRdb has only the in-frame clones, and not every one. The profile shows about 120,000 clones, 80% to 85% of them singletons. Sequencing used PBMCs. These receptors all come from a woman in her 40s in good health and CMV-seronegative.

The chain has TRBV6-6 and TRBJ1-2, with 10 bases identical to TRBD1. The ends lost 2 bases at V and 4 bases at J; junction bases unmatched: 4. Germline assignment: CDR1 MNHNY and CDR2 SVGAGI (reference sequence). The CDR3 is made up of 15 amino acids. CDR3 bases: TGTGCCAGCAGTTACCCGGGACAGGGGTTCTATGGCTACACCTTC. Amino acids: CASSYPGQGFYGYTF.

The chain is built from TRBV7-8 and TRBJ1-2; no definite D call. Trimming left V 1 base short and J 9 bases short, with 15 bases between. CDR3 length: 14 amino acids. Germline CDR1 reads SGHVS; CDR2 reads FQNEAQ. Here the CDR3 DNA reads TGTGCCAGCAGCTTAGAAGTACTTTTAACTAGCTACACCTTC. Amino acid sequence: CASSLEVLLTSYTF. Based on the CDR3 plus reference TRBV7-8 and TRBJ1-2, the full variable domain is GAGVSQSPRYKVAKRGQDVALRCDPISGHVSLFWYQQALGQGPEFLTYFQNEAQLDKSGLPSDRFFAERPEGSVSTLKIQRTQQEDSAVYLCASSLEVLLTSYTFGSGTRLTVV.

This rearrangement joins TRBV11-1 to TRBJ1-2, with D possibly being TRBD1 (5 bases). From germline, CDR1 is SGHAT and CDR2 FQDESV (reference sequence). The CDR3 totals 15 residues. V shed 5 bases and J shed 7 bases, with 20 bases lying between them. The CDR3 region is CASSLGWGTRAGYTF. The CDR3 DNA is TGTGCCAGCAGCCTCGGGTGGGGCACAAGAGCTGGCTACACCTTC.

The chain employs TRBV11-2 and TRBJ2-4, with 7 positions matching TRBD2. Losses at the gene ends were 5 bases for V and 0 bases for J; bases not matched to a gene: 13. The length of the CDR3 is 18 residues. Germline V gene data show CDR1 as SGHAT and CDR2 as FQNNGV. The CDR3 region has the DNA TGTGCCAGCAGCCGAGACTCTAGCGGTAACATAGCCAAAAACATTCAGTACTTC. Its protein product is CASSRDSSGNIAKNIQYF.

The chain links TRBV10-3 to TRBJ1-6; a weak D match, TRBD1 (5 bases). The V end lost 3 bases, the J end lost 11 bases, and 8 bases lay between the germline ends. CDR1 is ENHRY, CDR2 SYGVKD, per germline. This CDR3 contains 12 residues. The CDR3 DNA reads as TGTGCCATCAGTGACAGGGAAGCACCCCTCCACTTT. Translated: CAISDREAPLHF.

J is TRBJ2-7 and V is TRBV2, with 7 bases matching TRBD2. Per the germline V gene, CDR1 is SNHLY and CDR2 is FYNNEI. Trimming removed 6 bases from V and 6 bases from J; junction bases left unmatched: 8. This CDR3 region has 13 residues. CDR3 residues: CASSERGGGEQYF. CDR3 coding DNA: TGTGCCAGCAGCGAAAGGGGCGGGGGCGAGCAGTACTTC.

The rearrangement links TRBV6-1 to TRBJ2-7; D perhaps matches TRBD2 (7 bases). V lost 1 base and J lost 3, with 16 bases in between. Germline-derived CDR1 and CDR2 are MNHNS and SASEGT. This CDR3 is built from 16 residues. In DNA form, the CDR3 reads TGTGCCAGCAGTGAAGAAGGTGGGGGGGCCTACTACGAGCAGTACTTC. Translated: CASSEEGGGAYYEQYF.

This rearrangement joins TRBV30 to TRBJ2-5; 11 bases map to TRBD1. Trimming took 7 bases from V and 2 from J; bases not matched to a gene: 9. The CDR3 length is 15 residues. The germline V gene encodes CDR1 GTSNPN and CDR2 SVGIG (reference sequence). The CDR3 loop reads CALDSGTGGQETQYF. CDR3 nucleotide sequence: TGTGCCTTAGACTCCGGGACAGGGGGACAAGAGACCCAGTACTTC. The variable domain in full, completed from reference TRBV30 and TRBJ2-5, reads SQTIHQWPATLVQPVGSPLSLECTVEGTSNPNLYWYRQAAGRGLQLLFYSVGIGQISSEVPQNLSASRPQDRQFILSSKKLLLSDSGFYLCALDSGTGGQETQYFGPGTRLLVL.

The rearrangement joins TRBV9 to TRBJ1-1; TRBD1 matches 7 bases. The CDR3 runs to 15 residues. Unmatched junction bases numbered 6, after V lost 3 bases and J lost 1 base. CDR1 SGDLS and CDR2 YYNGEE come from the germline V gene. CDR3 coding DNA: TGTGCCAGCAGCGCCACAGGGGCCACGAACACTGAAGCTTTCTTT. The encoded protein is CASSATGATNTEAFF.

This clone was seen more than once but under ten times. The chain carries TRBV6-5 and TRBJ1-5, with D perhaps TRBD1 (5 bases). The CDR3 runs 15 residues. CDR1 is MNHEY and CDR2 is SVGAGI in the germline V gene. V shed 5 bases and J shed 7 bases, with 18 bases lying between them. The CDR3 sequence is CASSVHRGTEQPQHF. As DNA, the CDR3 is TGTGCCAGCAGTGTACACCGGGGGACTGAACAGCCCCAGCATTTT.

The CDR3 DNA is TGTGCCAGCAGCTCCCCGGGACAGGATCCCTACGAGCAGTACTTC. It translates to CASSSPGQDPYEQYF. The genes are TRBV7-9 and TRBJ2-7; 8 bases line up with TRBD1. The CDR3 sequence is 15 residues long. CDR1 is SEHNR and CDR2 is FQNEAQ in the germline V gene (reference sequence). V lost 4 bases, J lost 2 bases, and 7 bases stayed unmatched.

This chain connects TRBV2 to TRBJ2-3; TRBD2 aligns across 7 bases. V lost 1 base, J lost 5 bases, and 6 bases stayed unmatched. CDR3 length: 15 amino acids. Germline lookup yields CDR1 SNHLY and CDR2 FYNNEI. Here the CDR3 reads CASSEGGIAGDTQYF. DNA of the CDR3: TGTGCCAGCAGTGAAGGGGGGATAGCGGGAGATACGCAGTATTTT.

The gene calls are TRBV2 and TRBJ1-1; TRBD1 is a possible D gene (5 bases). The V end lost 6 bases, the J end lost 6 bases, and 23 bases lay between the germline ends. From germline, CDR1 is SNHLY and CDR2 FYNNEI. The CDR3 extends over 16 amino acids. CDR3 sequence reads: CASRLILRPSGAEAFF. CDR3 DNA: TGTGCCAGCAGGCTCATCCTTCGTCCGTCGGGGGCTGAAGCTTTCTTT.

The rearrangement joins TRBV2 to TRBJ1-1; D is ambiguous. This CDR3 spans 13 amino acids. V lost 6 bases and J lost 2, with 10 bases in between. The germline V gene encodes CDR1 SNHLY and CDR2 FYNNEI. The CDR3 DNA reads TGTGCCAGCAGAGCGAACGTTAACACTGAAGCTTTCTTT. Residues: CASRANVNTEAFF.

This rearrangement joins TRBV28 to TRBJ1-5, with D perhaps matching TRBD1 (6 bases). V was pared by 6 bases and J by 7 bases, with 13 bases between. The CDR3 sequence is 13 residues long. The germline CDR1 and CDR2 sequences are MDHEN and SYDVKM. The CDR3 region has the DNA TGTGCCAGCAGCCTGGGGGGGCTCCAGCCCCAGCATTTT. Translating gives CASSLGGLQPQHF. Variable domain in full (rest from reference TRBV28 and TRBJ1-5): DVKVTQSSRYLVKRTGEKVFLECVQDMDHENMFWYRQDPGLGLRLIYFSYDVKMKEKGDIPEGYSVSREKKERFSLILESASTNQTSMYLCASSLGGLQPQHFGDGTRLSIL.

The CDR3 region is CASSVGTVTSTDTQYF. The CDR3 nucleotides read TGTGCCAGCAGCGTCGGGACAGTGACTAGCACAGATACGCAGTATTTT. The chain uses TRBV9 and TRBJ2-3, with 7 bases lining up with TRBD1. This CDR3 comprises 16 residues. Germline values: CDR1 SGDLS, CDR2 YYNGEE. The ends lost 2 bases at V and 0 bases at J; junction bases unmatched: 6.

The genes are TRBV6-5 and TRBJ2-3, with 10 bases aligning to TRBD1. Germline CDR1 reads MNHEY; CDR2 reads SVGAGI. V dropped 4 bases and J dropped 6; count of bases not matched to a gene: 7. CDR3 length equals 15 residues. CDR3 coding DNA: TGTGCCAGCAGTTCCCAGTGGGGACAGGGGGATACGCAGTATTTT. Protein: CASSSQWGQGDTQYF.